A single sample gave rise to the 17 T cell receptor beta chains below, sequenced in a study of blood T cell repertoires in COVID-19. Sequencing was performed with immunoSEQ multiplex PCR; in TCRdb, only in-frame clones are kept and a portion is missing. The sample gives 35,000 to 45,000 clones, around 90% of which show up once; around 5.7% is in the top ten. The sequencing sample was made of peripheral blood. These receptors originate from a human donor in a cohort sampled during active COVID-19.

The V gene is TRBV5-1, the J gene TRBJ1-4, with D possibly being TRBD1 (6 bases). Germline CDR1 SGHRS, CDR2 YFSETQ. V dropped 4 bases and J dropped 6 bases, with 13 bases sitting between them. The CDR3 sequence is 14 residues long. The CDR3 region is CASSPGRGHEKLFF. The CDR3, as DNA: TGCGCCAGCAGCCCGGGGCGGGGGCATGAAAAACTGTTTTTT.

This rearrangement joins TRBV5-4 to TRBJ2-6; D gene unclear. Germline V gene sequence: CDR1 SGHNT, CDR2 YYREEE (reference sequence). This CDR3 has 15 amino acids. V was shortened by 0 bases and J by 0 bases, with 4 bases between the two germline ends. The CDR3 is CASSLARSGANVLTF. CDR3 DNA sequence: TGTGCCAGCAGCTTGGCCCGCTCTGGGGCCAACGTCCTGACTTTC.

The rearrangement uses TRBV4-1 and TRBJ2-7, with TRBD2 matching 8 bases. The J segment lost 0 bases and the V segment lost 0 bases, leaving 7 bases of the junction unmatched. The CDR3 length is 17 residues. Germline V gives CDR1 MGHRA, CDR2 YSYEKL. The CDR3 spells CASSQDHNSGNSYEQYF. Here the CDR3 DNA reads TGCGCCAGCAGCCAAGATCATAATAGCGGGAACTCCTACGAGCAGTACTTC.

This chain connects TRBV7-2 to TRBJ2-7; perhaps TRBD2 as D (7 bases). The CDR3 spans 16 residues. Germline V gene sequence: CDR1 SGHTA, CDR2 FQGNSA. The V gene lost 1 base and the J gene lost 5 bases, with 18 bases spanning the gap. The CDR3 sequence is CASSLVGGPRFHEQYF. CDR3 nucleotides: TGTGCCAGCAGCTTAGTCGGGGGGCCCCGATTTCACGAGCAGTACTTC.

This clone was seen only once. The chain uses TRBV6-6 and TRBJ1-5; D may be TRBD1 (6 bases). This CDR3 contains 16 residues. Trimming cost V 5 bases and J 1 base, with 15 bases left between them. Germline V gene data show CDR1 as MNHNY and CDR2 as SVGAGI (reference sequence). CDR3 loop: CASSPRGPSSNQPQHF. CDR3 DNA sequence: TGTGCCAGCAGTCCCAGGGGACCGAGCAGCAATCAGCCCCAGCATTTT.

CDR3 protein: CASSLVWGRRNIQYF. DNA for the CDR3: TGTGCCAGCAGCTTAGTATGGGGGCGCAGAAACATTCAGTACTTC. The chain couples TRBV11-2 to TRBJ2-4; weak D call: TRBD1 (6 bases). V was shortened by 1 base and J by 6 bases, with 13 bases between the two germline ends. This CDR3 is 15 amino acids long. Germline V gene sequence: CDR1 SGHAT, CDR2 FQNNGV. The whole variable domain, filled in from reference TRBV11-2 and TRBJ2-4, reads EAGVAQSPRYKIIEKRQSVAFWCNPISGHATLYWYQQILGQGPKLLIQFQNNGVVDDSQLPKDRFSAERLKGVDSTLKIQPAKLEDSAVYLCASSLVWGRRNIQYFGAGTRLSVL.

The chain is built from TRBV4-1 and TRBJ2-7, with D possibly matching TRBD1 (6 bases). CDR3 length: 15 residues. V lost 2 bases, J lost 9 bases, and 20 bases lay in between. The germline gives CDR1 MGHRA, CDR2 YSYEKL. CDR3 amino acids: CASSQSTGLWERQYF. DNA for the CDR3: TGCGCCAGCAGCCAATCAACAGGGCTCTGGGAAAGGCAGTACTTC.

V and J are TRBV10-3 and TRBJ1-3, with D unresolved. V lost 3 bases to trimming and J lost 4 bases, with 13 bases between them. CDR1 ENHRY and CDR2 SYGVKD come from the germline V gene. The CDR3 runs to 15 residues. CDR3 residues: CAISDTPTLGNTIYF. The CDR3 region has the DNA TGTGCCATCAGTGACACCCCTACCCTGGGAAACACCATATATTTT.

The rearrangement joins TRBV6-1 to TRBJ1-5, with no clear D. The CDR3 is 11 residues long. In germline, CDR1 is MNHNS, CDR2 SASEGT. Trimming pared 2 bases from V and 7 bases from J, leaving 3 bases between. The CDR3 DNA reads TGTGCCAGCAGTGAACTACAGCCCCAGCATTTT. Amino acid sequence: CASSELQPQHF.

J is TRBJ1-2 and V is TRBV10-3, with D possibly matching TRBD1 (5 bases). CDR3 length equals 13 residues. Germline CDR1 ENHRY, CDR2 SYGVKD. With 6 bases removed from V and 5 bases from J, the gap between germline ends came to 13 bases. CDR3 nucleotides: TGTGCCATCAGCCAGGACAAGGGGTATGGCTACACCTTC. It yields the protein CAISQDKGYGYTF.

This clone is a singleton in its sample. The J gene is TRBJ2-2, the V gene TRBV19; D is perhaps TRBD2 (5 bases). The germline CDR1 and CDR2 sequences are LNHDA and SQIVND (reference sequence). The CDR3 runs 15 residues. With 3 bases removed from V and 4 bases from J, the gap between germline ends came to 12 bases. The CDR3 is CASSMIGSSTGELFF. DNA of the CDR3: TGTGCCAGTAGTATGATAGGGAGTAGCACCGGGGAGCTGTTTTTT.

The rearrangement joins TRBV21-1 to TRBJ2-7; no check of the table's D call, TRBD2, against the DNA was made. TRBV21-1 is flagged as a pseudogene. CDR3 length: 15 amino acids. The CDR3: CASSPGPAGGYEQYF. The CDR3 coding sequence is TGTGCCAGCAGTCCTGGTCCAGCGGGAGGATACGAGCAGTACTTC.

The V and J genes are TRBV6-2 or TRBV6-3 and TRBJ2-1; no definite D call. CDR1 is MNHEY, CDR2 SVGEGT, per germline. The CDR3 runs 12 residues. The V and J ends lost 1 base and 8 bases respectively, with 6 bases between them. The CDR3 sequence: CASSYYGDEQFF. In DNA, the CDR3 is TGTGCCAGCAGTTACTACGGAGATGAGCAGTTCTTC.

CDR3 bases: TGTGCCAGCAGCTTAGTTCTGGGGGGCAATGAGCAGTTCTTC. Translated: CASSLVLGGNEQFF. V gene TRBV7-9 combines with J gene TRBJ2-1, with TRBD2 as a possible D gene (6 bases). The germline V gene has CDR1 SEHNR and CDR2 FQNEAQ (reference sequence). Trimming removed 1 base from V and 6 bases from J, with 10 bases in between. The CDR3 totals 14 residues.

CDR3 bases: TGTGCCAGCAGCCCGAAGCCTGGGAGATTAATGGGCGGAAACACCATATATTTT. Protein product: CASSPKPGRLMGGNTIYF. The chain employs TRBV3-1 (or the pseudogene TRBV3-2) and TRBJ1-3, with unresolved D. The germline CDR1 and CDR2 sequences are LGHDT and YNNKEL (reference sequence). This CDR3 comprises 18 residues. The V end lost 4 bases, the J end lost 4 bases, and 23 bases lay between the germline ends.

The chain carries TRBV28 and TRBJ1-4; TRBD1 aligns across 8 bases. V trimming: 6 bases; J trimming: 7 bases; junction bases outside the gene matches: 10. The CDR3 loop spans 15 amino acids. Germline assignment: CDR1 MDHEN and CDR2 SYDVKM. CDR3 bases: TGTGCCAGCAGCCAATCGACAGGGGTCAGTGAAAAACTGTTTTTT. This gives the protein CASSQSTGVSEKLFF.

This clone was recorded once. The V gene is TRBV11-2, the J gene TRBJ1-2; weak D call: TRBD1 (5 bases). Per the germline V gene, CDR1 is SGHAT and CDR2 is FQNNGV. Trimming took off 1 base at V and 7 bases at J, with 7 bases between the two ends. There are 12 residues in the CDR3. Here the CDR3 DNA reads TGTGCCAGCAGCTTAGGACAGCTTGGCTACACCTTC. The encoded protein is CASSLGQLGYTF.